This T cell receptor beta chain was identified in a study of identical twins. Germline V lookup: CDR1 DFQATT, CDR2 SNEGSKA (reference sequence). After removal of 3 bases from V and 3 bases from J, the junction contained 2 bases not matched to a gene. CDR3 length: 14 amino acids. TCRdb called the 5' RACE reads again in MiXCR, with one record for every CDR3 protein. The table includes 300,000 to 400,000 distinct CDR3 sequences, roughly 9% detected once. Study observations and caveats: Some out-of-frame alpha sequences were shared by twins, and these showed excess low generation probability. Twins' surplus sharing was weaker for beta out-of-frame sequences. Cross-sectional statistics underpinned the conclusions; the same donors were not followed. Part of the zero-insertion signal could reflect confounding by invariant MAIT and iNKT cells.

This clonotype came up many times. Its antigen is as yet unknown. Sequencing input: naive T cells sorted from blood. This clonotype was obtained from a woman between 50 and 59 years old in good health. The chain employs TRBV20-1 and TRBJ2-1, with 10 bases lining up with TRBD1. CDR3: CSASGQGDYNEQFF. CDR3 in DNA: TGCAGTGCTAGTGGACAGGGGGACTACAATGAGCAGTTCTTC.